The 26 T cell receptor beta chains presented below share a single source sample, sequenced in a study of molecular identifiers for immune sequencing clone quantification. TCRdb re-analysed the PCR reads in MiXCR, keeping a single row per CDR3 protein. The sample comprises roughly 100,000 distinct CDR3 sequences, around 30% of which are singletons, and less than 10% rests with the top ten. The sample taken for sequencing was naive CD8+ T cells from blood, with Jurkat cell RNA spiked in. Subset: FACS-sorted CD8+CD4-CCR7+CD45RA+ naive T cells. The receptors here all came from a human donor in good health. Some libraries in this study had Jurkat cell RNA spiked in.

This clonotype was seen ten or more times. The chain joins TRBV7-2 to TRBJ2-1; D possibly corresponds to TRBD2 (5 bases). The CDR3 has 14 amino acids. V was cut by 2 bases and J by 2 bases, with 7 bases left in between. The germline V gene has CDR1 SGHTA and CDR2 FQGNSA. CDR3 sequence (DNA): TGTGCCAGCAGCTTAACCGGGACCTACAATGAGCAGTTCTTC. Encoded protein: CASSLTGTYNEQFF.

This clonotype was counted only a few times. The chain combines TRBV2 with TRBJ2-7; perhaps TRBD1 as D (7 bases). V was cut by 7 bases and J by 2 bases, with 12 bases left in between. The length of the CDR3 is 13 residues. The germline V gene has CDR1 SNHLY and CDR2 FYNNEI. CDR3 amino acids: CASKEGAPYEQYF. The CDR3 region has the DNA TGTGCCAGCAAGGAGGGGGCACCCTACGAGCAGTACTTC.

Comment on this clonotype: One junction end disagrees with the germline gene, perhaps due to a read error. CDR3 loop: CATSDRDRANELYF. The CDR3 nucleotides read TGTGCCACCAGCGACCGGGACAGGGCCAACGAGCTGTACTTC. The chain recombines TRBV15 with TRBJ2-7; 9 bases map to TRBD1. The germline V gene has CDR1 LNHNV and CDR2 YYDKDF (reference sequence). The CDR3 consists of 14 residues.

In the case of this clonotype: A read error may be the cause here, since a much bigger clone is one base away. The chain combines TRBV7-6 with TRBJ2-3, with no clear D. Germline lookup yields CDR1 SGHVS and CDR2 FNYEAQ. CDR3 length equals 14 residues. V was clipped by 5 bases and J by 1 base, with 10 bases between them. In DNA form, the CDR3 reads TGTGCCAGCAGCCGAAAAGGTGGCACAGATACGCAGTATTTT. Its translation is CASSRKGGTDTQYF.

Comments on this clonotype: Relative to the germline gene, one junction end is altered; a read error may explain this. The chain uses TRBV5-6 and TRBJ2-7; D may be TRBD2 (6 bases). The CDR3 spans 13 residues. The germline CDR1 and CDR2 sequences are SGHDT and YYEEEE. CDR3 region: CSSSLSLAREQYF. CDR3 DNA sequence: TGTTCCAGCAGCTTGAGCCTAGCGCGCGAGCAGTACTTC.

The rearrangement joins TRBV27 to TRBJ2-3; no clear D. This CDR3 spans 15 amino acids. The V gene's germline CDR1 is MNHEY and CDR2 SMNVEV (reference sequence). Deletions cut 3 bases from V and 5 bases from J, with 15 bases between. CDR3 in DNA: TGTGCCAGCAGTTTCACTCCGGGCCCTTTAGATACGCAGTATTTT. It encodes CASSFTPGPLDTQYF.

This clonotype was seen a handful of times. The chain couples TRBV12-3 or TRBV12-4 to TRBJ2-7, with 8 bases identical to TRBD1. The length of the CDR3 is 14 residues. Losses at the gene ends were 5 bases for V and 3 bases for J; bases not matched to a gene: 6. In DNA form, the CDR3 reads TGTGCCAGCAGTGGAGACAGGGGAGTCTACGAGCAGTACTTC. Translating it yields CASSGDRGVYEQYF.

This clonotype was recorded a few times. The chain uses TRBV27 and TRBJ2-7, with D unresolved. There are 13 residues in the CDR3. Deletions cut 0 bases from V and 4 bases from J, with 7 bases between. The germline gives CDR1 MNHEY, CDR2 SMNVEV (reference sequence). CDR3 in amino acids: CASSLSTAYEQYF. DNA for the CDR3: TGTGCCAGCAGTTTATCCACAGCTTACGAGCAGTACTTC.

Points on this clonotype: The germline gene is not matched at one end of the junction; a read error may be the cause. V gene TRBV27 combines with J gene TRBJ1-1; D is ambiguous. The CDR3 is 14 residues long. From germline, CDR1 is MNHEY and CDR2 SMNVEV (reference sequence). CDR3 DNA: TGTGCCAGCAGTATGGCGGGGTCGAACACTGAAGCATTCTTT. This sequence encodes CASSMAGSNTEAFF.

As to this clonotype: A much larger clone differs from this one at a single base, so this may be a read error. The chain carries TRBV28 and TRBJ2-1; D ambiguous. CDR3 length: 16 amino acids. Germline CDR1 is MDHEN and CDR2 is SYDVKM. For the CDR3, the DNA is TGTGCCGGCAGTTTCTCTGACCGAAGGCCCCGAAATGAGCAGTTCTTC. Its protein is CAGSFSDRRPRNEQFF.

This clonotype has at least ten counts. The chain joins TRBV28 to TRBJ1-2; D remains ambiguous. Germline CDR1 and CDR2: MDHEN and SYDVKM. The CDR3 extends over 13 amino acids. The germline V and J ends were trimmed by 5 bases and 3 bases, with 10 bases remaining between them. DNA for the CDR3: TGTGCCAGCAGTGATGGGGAGCACTATGGCTACACCTTC. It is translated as CASSDGEHYGYTF.

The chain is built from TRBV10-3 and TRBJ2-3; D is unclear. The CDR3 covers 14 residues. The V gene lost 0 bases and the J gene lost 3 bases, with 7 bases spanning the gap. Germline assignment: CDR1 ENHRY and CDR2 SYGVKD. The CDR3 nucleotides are TGTGCCATCAGTGAGTCGATGGGTACAGATACGCAGTATTTT. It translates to CAISESMGTDTQYF.

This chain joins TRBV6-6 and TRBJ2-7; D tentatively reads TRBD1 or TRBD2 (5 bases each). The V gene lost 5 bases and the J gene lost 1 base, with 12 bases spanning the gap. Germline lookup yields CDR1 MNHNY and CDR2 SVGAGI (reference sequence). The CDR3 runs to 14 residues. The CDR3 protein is CASSHGTFSYEQYF. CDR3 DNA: TGTGCCAGCAGTCACGGGACGTTTTCCTACGAGCAGTACTTC.

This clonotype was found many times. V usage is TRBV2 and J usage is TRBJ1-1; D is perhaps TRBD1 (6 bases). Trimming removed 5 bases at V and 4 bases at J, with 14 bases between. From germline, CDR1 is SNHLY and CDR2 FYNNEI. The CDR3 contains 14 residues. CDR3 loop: CASSYWTETTEAFF. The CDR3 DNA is TGTGCCAGCAGTTACTGGACAGAGACCACTGAAGCTTTCTTT.

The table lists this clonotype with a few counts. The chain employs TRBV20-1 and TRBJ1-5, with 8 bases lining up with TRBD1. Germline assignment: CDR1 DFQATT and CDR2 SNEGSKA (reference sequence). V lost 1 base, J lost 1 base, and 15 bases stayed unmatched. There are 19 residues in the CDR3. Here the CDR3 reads CSARAPNARGRESNQPQHF. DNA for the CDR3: TGCAGTGCTAGAGCTCCTAATGCCAGGGGGCGAGAGAGCAATCAGCCCCAGCATTTT.

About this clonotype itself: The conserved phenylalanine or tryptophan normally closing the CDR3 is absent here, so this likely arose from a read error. The CDR3, as DNA: TGCGCCAGCAGCATTCCCACTAGCGGGGGGCCCTACAATGAGCAGTTCTCC. Its translation: CASSIPTSGGPYNEQFS. The chain is built from TRBV5-1 and TRBJ2-1; 12 positions match TRBD2. The V gene end was trimmed by 4 bases and the J gene end by 2 bases; junction bases not matched to a gene: 7. Germline V gene sequence: CDR1 SGHRS, CDR2 YFSETQ. The CDR3 is 17 residues long.

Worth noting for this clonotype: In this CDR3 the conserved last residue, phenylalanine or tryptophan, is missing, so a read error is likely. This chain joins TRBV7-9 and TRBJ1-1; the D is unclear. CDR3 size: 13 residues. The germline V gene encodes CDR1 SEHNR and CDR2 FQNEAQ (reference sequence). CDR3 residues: CASSPNAVTAAFY. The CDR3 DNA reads TGTGCCAGCAGCCCCAACGCGGTGACTGCAGCTTTCTAT.

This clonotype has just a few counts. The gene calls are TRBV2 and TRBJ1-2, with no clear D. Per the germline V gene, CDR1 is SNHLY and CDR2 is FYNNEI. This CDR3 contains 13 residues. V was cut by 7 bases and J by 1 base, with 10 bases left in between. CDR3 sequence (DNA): TGTGCCAGCATTGTAGGCAGTAACTATGGCTACACCTTC. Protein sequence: CASIVGSNYGYTF.

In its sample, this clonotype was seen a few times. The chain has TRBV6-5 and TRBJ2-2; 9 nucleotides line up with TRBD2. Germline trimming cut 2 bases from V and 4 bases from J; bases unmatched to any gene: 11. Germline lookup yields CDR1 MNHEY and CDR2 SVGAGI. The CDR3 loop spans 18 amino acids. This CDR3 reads CASSYPSGLAGPTGELFF. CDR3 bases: TGTGCCAGCAGTTACCCCTCCGGGCTAGCGGGACCCACCGGGGAGCTGTTTTTT.

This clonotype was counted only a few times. CDR3 loop: CASSPKARRTETQYF. In nucleotides, the CDR3 is TGTGCCAGCAGCCCAAAAGCAAGGAGAACGGAGACCCAGTACTTC. V usage is TRBV7-2 and J usage is TRBJ2-5; D ambiguous. V gave up 5 bases and J gave up 5 bases, with 18 bases separating them. The CDR3 runs to 15 residues. CDR1 SGHTA and CDR2 FQGNSA come from the germline V gene.

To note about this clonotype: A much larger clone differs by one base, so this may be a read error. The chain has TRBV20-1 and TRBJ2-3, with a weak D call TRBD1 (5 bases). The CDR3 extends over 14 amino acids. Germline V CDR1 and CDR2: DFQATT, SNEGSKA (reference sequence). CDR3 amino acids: CSAKVRAATDTQNF. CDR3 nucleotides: TGCAGTGCTAAGGTCAGGGCTGCGACAGATACGCAGAATTTT.

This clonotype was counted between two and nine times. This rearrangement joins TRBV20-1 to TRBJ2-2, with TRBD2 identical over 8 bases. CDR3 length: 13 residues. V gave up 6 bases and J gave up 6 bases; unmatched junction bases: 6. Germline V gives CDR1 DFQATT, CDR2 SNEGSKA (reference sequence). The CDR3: CSAPGLGAGELFF. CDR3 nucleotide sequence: TGCAGTGCGCCGGGACTAGGAGCCGGGGAGCTGTTTTTT.

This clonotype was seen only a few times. CDR3 sequence (DNA): TGTGCCAGCAGCTTCGGGATAAGCTCCTACAATGAGCAGTTCTTC. Its protein product is CASSFGISSYNEQFF. The chain is built from TRBV5-6 and TRBJ2-1, with D possibly TRBD2 on 5 matching bases. The germline V gene encodes CDR1 SGHDT and CDR2 YYEEEE. This CDR3 contains 15 residues. The V and J ends lost 2 bases and 0 bases respectively, with 9 bases between them.

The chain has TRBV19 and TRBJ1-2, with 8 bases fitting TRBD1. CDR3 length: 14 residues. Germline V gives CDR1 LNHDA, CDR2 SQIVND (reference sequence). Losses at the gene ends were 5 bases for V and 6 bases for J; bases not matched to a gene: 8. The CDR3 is CASSPNRGDDGYTF. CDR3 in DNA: TGTGCCAGTAGTCCCAACAGGGGGGACGATGGCTACACCTTC.

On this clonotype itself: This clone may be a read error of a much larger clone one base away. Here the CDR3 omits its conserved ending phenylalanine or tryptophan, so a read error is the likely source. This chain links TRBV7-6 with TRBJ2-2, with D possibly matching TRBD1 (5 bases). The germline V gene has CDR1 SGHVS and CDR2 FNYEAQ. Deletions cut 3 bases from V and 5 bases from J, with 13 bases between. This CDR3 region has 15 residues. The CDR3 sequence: CASSFSAAGTGELFS. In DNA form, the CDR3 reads TGTGCCAGCAGCTTTTCTGCTGCAGGGACCGGGGAGCTGTTTTCT.

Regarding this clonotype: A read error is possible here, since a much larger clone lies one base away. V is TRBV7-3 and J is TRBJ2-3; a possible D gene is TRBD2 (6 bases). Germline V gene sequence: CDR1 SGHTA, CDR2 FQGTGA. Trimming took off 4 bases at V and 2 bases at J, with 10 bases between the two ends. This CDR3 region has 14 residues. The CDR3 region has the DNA TGTGCCAGCAGCTACCTAGCGCACACAGATACGCAGTATTTT. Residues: CASSYLAHTDTQYF.